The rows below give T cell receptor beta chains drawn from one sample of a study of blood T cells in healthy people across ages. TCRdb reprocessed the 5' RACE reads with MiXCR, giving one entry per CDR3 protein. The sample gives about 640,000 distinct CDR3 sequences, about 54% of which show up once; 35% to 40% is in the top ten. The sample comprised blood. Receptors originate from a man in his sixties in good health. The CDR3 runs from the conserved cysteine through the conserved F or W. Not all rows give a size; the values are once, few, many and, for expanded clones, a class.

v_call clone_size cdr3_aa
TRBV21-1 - CASSKALASLCEQYF
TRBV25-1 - CASSGTGSLNTIYF
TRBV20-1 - CSARASGGGASYNEQFF
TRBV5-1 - CASSGGPTDTQYF
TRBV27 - CASTSLGLAGQETQYF
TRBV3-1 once CASSQEGSGETQYF
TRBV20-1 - CSAPSREADTQYF
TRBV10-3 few CAISERAAGESSEQFF
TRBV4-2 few CASSQVTGGAAEGNTIYF
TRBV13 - CASSLFSLSGRGQETQYF
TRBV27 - CASRRSSARIDTQYF
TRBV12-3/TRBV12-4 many CASSRTSGTYEQYF
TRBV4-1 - CASSRGTGNPSGANVLTF
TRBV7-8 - CASSSTGGETYEQYF
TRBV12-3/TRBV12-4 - CASSLAGTNYEQYF
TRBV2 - CASSEMETGNTGELFF
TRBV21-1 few CASSKPDRAFNEQYF
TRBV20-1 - CSARALPLLMNTEAFF
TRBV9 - CASSGLPNTEAFF
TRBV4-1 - CATKGDSDYGYTF
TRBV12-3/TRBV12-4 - CASSLMGTGANVLTF
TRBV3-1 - CASSQEARTEAFF
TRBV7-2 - CASSMDLWRNTEAFF
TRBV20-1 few CSAPPGGGSQETQYF
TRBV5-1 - CASSSQGQNTEAFF
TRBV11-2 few CASSPPAWGETQYF
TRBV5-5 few CASSWGQGAENIQYF
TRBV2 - CASFRDTTYNEQFF
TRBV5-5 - CASSLGPDRGLTGELFF
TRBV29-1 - CSVEIGGWKNTEAFF
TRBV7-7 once CASSLGGIAGGQETQYF
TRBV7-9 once CASSAAARTDSYEQYF
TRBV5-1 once CASSPLAGGNTGELFF
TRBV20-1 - CSARDRTGGHGTDTQYF
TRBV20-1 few CSATINDETQYF
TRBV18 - CASSTGTSYEQYF
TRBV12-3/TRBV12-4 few CASSPRGTGGYNEQFF
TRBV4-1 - CASSQVFPGSDTQYF
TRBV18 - CASSPPSEGHNEQFF
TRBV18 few CASSPGRGGETQYF
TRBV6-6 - CASRRPGLATDTQYF
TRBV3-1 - CASSHPTEQFF
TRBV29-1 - CSVEDMVGQETQYF
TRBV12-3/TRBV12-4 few CASSPRGDVIDTQYF
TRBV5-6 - CASSFGGEENIQYF
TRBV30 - CARSMGPSSYNEQFF
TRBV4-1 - CASSQVGGQAGRNEQFF
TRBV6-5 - CASSYSQGRGNYGYTF
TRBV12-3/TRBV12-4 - CASSVWGATTDTQYF
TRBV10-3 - CAISESTAGQPQHF
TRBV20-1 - CSAVRDRVYTF
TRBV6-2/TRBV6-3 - CATQEQALTEAFF
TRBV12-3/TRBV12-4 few CASSLEKKGGYTF